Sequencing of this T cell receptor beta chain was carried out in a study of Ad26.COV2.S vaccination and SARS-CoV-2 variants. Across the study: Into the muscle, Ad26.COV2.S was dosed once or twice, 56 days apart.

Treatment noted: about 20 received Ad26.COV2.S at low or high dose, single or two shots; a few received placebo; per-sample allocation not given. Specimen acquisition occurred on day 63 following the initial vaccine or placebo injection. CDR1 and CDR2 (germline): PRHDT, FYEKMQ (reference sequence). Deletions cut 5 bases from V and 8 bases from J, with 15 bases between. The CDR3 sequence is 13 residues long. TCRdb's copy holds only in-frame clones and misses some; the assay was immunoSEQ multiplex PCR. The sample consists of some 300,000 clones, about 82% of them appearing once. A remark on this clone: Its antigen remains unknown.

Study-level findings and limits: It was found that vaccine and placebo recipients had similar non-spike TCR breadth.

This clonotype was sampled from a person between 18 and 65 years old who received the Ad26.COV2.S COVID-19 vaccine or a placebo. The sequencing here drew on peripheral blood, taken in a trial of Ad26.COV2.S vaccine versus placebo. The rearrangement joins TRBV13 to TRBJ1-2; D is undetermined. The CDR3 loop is CASSPLRAEGYTF. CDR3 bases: TGTGCCAGCAGCCCCTTAAGGGCAGAGGGCTACACCTTC.